Each of the 27 T cell receptor beta chains below was sequenced from the same sample in a study of beta chain features in type 1 diabetes. For these receptors, no antigen is known. General study points: Shorter TCRB CDR3s, moderately but significantly so, marked every one of the four CD4+ subsets in Type 1 diabetes patients.

Every isolated RNA sample was fully reverse transcribed, so sequencing captured expressed TCRB transcripts. Profiled with immunoSEQ multiplex PCR; TCRdb holds only in-frame clones, not every one. The table lists 200,000 to 300,000 clones, around 21% of them singletons, with roughly 0.028% in the top ten. The sample was naive CD4+ T cells from blood. The receptors originated from a woman aged 40 to 50 with type 1 diabetes.

The chain links TRBV11-2 to TRBJ2-5; 8 bases fit TRBD2. This CDR3 has 14 residues. V lost 3 bases to trimming and J lost 3 bases; unmatched junction nucleotides: 3. Per germline, CDR1 SGHAT and CDR2 FQNNGV. The CDR3, as DNA: TGTGCCAGCAGCTTGAGAGCGGGAGAAGAGACCCAGTACTTC. Translation gives CASSLRAGEETQYF. The full variable domain, its missing parts supplied by reference TRBV11-2 and TRBJ2-5, is EAGVAQSPRYKIIEKRQSVAFWCNPISGHATLYWYQQILGQGPKLLIQFQNNGVVDDSQLPKDRFSAERLKGVDSTLKIQPAKLEDSAVYLCASSLRAGEETQYFGPGTRLLVL.

CDR3 region: CASSVGASGTLQETQYF. CDR3 DNA sequence: TGTGCCAGCAGCGTAGGAGCTAGCGGGACCCTCCAAGAGACCCAGTACTTC. The chain is built from TRBV9 and TRBJ2-5, with 9 bases fitting TRBD2. The trim removed 0 bases at V and 1 base at J, leaving 7 bases unmatched. Germline V CDR1 and CDR2: SGDLS, YYNGEE. This CDR3 is built from 17 residues.

This clone was seen only a few times. CDR3 sequence (DNA): TGTGCCAGCAGCTATGGACAGAACACTGAAGCTTTCTTT. Translation: CASSYGQNTEAFF. The rearrangement links TRBV9 to TRBJ1-1, with a possible D match to TRBD1 (5 bases). The germline gives CDR1 SGDLS, CDR2 YYNGEE. This CDR3 is built from 13 residues. V lost 4 bases and J lost 1, with 8 bases in between.

This clone turned up a few times. This rearrangement joins TRBV7-2 to TRBJ2-5; maybe TRBD1 (6 bases). The germline gives CDR1 SGHTA, CDR2 FQGNSA. V lost 5 bases to trimming and J lost 14 bases, with 15 bases between them. The length of the CDR3 is 11 residues. The CDR3 loop reads CASSAGDKRYF. The CDR3 DNA sequence: TGTGCCAGCAGCGCCGGGGACAAACGCTACTTC. The full variable domain, with the rest looked up from reference TRBV7-2 and TRBJ2-5, is GAGVSQSPSNKVTEKGKDVELRCDPISGHTALYWYRQSLGQGLEFLIYFQGNSAPDKSGLPSDRFSAERTGGSVSTLTIQRTQQEDSAVYLCASSAGDKRYFGPGTRLLVL.

The J gene is TRBJ2-7, the V gene TRBV4-1; 8 nucleotides align to TRBD2. CDR1 and CDR2 from the germline V gene are MGHRA and YSYEKL. The V segment lost 3 bases and the J segment 4 bases; nucleotides outside the gene matches: 2. The CDR3 sequence is 13 residues long. The chain's CDR3 is CASSHPGGYEQYF. The CDR3, as DNA: TGCGCCAGCAGCCACCCGGGGGGGTACGAGCAGTACTTC.

This chain connects TRBV7-2 to TRBJ1-5, with TRBD1 identical over 8 bases. V lost 5 bases and J lost 5; bases outside the gene matches: 2. Looked up from germline, CDR1 is SGHTA and CDR2 is FQGNSA. CDR3 length: 13 residues. In DNA form, the CDR3 reads TGTGCCAGCAGCAAGGACAGGGATCAGCCCCAGCATTTT. It specifies CASSKDRDQPQHF.

This clone was seen more than once but under ten times. The rearrangement uses TRBV5-4 and TRBJ2-1, with TRBD2 matching 7 bases. The CDR3 sequence is 13 residues long. Trimming took 5 bases from V and 5 from J; bases not matched to a gene: 4. Looked up from germline, CDR1 is SGHNT and CDR2 is YYREEE (reference sequence). For the CDR3, the DNA is TGTGCCAGCAGTTGGGAGGGTAACAATGAGCAGTTCTTC. Translation gives CASSWEGNNEQFF.

This clone was seen more than once but under ten times. The chain is built from TRBV4-3 and TRBJ2-7; D possibly corresponds to TRBD2 (6 bases). The V end was cut by 4 bases, the J end by 0 bases, with 25 bases between. Germline loops: CDR1 LGHNA, CDR2 YSLEER. CDR3 length: 19 amino acids. The CDR3: CASSPSSSVVGGSSYEQYF. In DNA form, the CDR3 reads TGCGCCAGCAGCCCTTCCTCATCTGTGGTCGGGGGTAGCTCCTACGAGCAGTACTTC.

The rearrangement uses TRBV18 and TRBJ1-1; D gene ambiguous. The germline CDR1 and CDR2 sequences are KGHSH and LQKENI. The ends were cut back, 1 base at V and 3 bases at J, with 9 bases in the middle. The CDR3 contains 14 residues. The CDR3 nucleotides read TGTGCCAGCTCACCACGGGCAGCAGACACTGAAGCTTTCTTT. Translation: CASSPRAADTEAFF.

This chain uses TRBV27 with TRBJ2-7, with D possibly matching TRBD1 (5 bases). The germline V gene has CDR1 MNHEY and CDR2 SMNVEV (reference sequence). The CDR3 has 13 residues. The V gene lost 5 bases and the J gene lost 6 bases, with 14 bases spanning the gap. CDR3 in amino acids: CASSPLGATEQYF. The CDR3 coding sequence is TGTGCCAGCAGTCCCTTAGGGGCGACCGAGCAGTACTTC.

The chain combines TRBV7-2 with TRBJ2-5; 7 nucleotides agree with TRBD1. The germline CDR1 and CDR2 sequences are SGHTA and FQGNSA. This CDR3 has 13 residues. J lost 4 bases, V lost 5 bases, and 4 bases had no gene match. The CDR3 DNA is TGTGCCAGCAGCGGACAGGCTGGAGAGACCCAGTACTTC. Translation: CASSGQAGETQYF.

DNA of the CDR3: TGTGCCTGGAGTGGCAGGGCCGAGCAGTACTTC. It yields the protein CAWSGRAEQYF. This rearrangement joins TRBV30 to TRBJ2-7, with D perhaps matching TRBD1 (5 bases). V lost 1 base and J 6 bases, leaving 7 bases between the germline ends. The germline gives CDR1 GTSNPN, CDR2 SVGIG (reference sequence). CDR3 length: 11 amino acids.

This clone was counted a few times. The rearrangement links TRBV18 to TRBJ2-3; 9 bases agree with TRBD2. This CDR3 has 15 amino acids. CDR1 and CDR2 (germline): KGHSH, LQKENI. V gave up 0 bases and J gave up 5 bases; unmatched junction bases: 3. CDR3 sequence reads: CASSPPSGSGDTQYF. CDR3 nucleotide sequence: TGTGCCAGCTCACCACCTAGCGGGAGCGGAGATACGCAGTATTTT.

This clone was detected a few times. The chain has TRBV5-1 and TRBJ1-2; a weak D match, TRBD1 (5 bases). Germline lookup yields CDR1 SGHRS and CDR2 YFSETQ. V gave up 2 bases and J gave up 4 bases, with 6 bases separating them. CDR3 length: 12 amino acids. CDR3 nucleotide sequence: TGCGCCAGCAGCTTTGACAGCTATGGCTACACCTTC. It encodes CASSFDSYGYTF. The full variable domain, with the rest looked up from reference TRBV5-1 and TRBJ1-2, is KAGVTQTPRYLIKTRGQQVTLSCSPISGHRSVSWYQQTPGQGLQFLFEYFSETQRNKGNFPGRFSGRQFSNSRSEMNVSTLELGDSALYLCASSFDSYGYTFGSGTRLTVV.

The V gene is TRBV6-5, the J gene TRBJ1-5; D perhaps matches TRBD1 (6 bases). The V end was cut by 8 bases, the J end by 3 bases, with 14 bases between. Germline V lookup: CDR1 MNHEY, CDR2 SVGAGI. The CDR3 runs 14 residues. The CDR3 loop is CASARGRYNQPQHF. The CDR3 DNA reads TGTGCCAGCGCCAGGGGACGGTACAATCAGCCCCAGCATTTT.

The table lists this clone with a count of one. The J gene is TRBJ2-6, the V gene TRBV19, with D possibly TRBD2 on 6 matching bases. The CDR3 contains 18 residues. The germline V gene encodes CDR1 LNHDA and CDR2 SQIVND (reference sequence). Trimming took off 5 bases at V and 0 bases at J, with 17 bases between the two ends. DNA for the CDR3: TGTGCCAGTAGTCCCCGACTGGGGAGGAGCTCTGGGGCCAACGTCCTGACTTTC. It specifies CASSPRLGRSSGANVLTF.

The sample holds a few counts of this clone. The chain is built from TRBV4-3 and TRBJ2-1, with D possibly being TRBD1 (6 bases). Trimming shortened V by 1 base and J by 3 bases, and 7 bases separated the two germline ends. Germline V CDR1 and CDR2: LGHNA, YSLEER. The CDR3 runs 14 residues. DNA for the CDR3: TGCGCCAGCAGCCAAGGGACAGTCTACAATGAGCAGTTCTTC. Its translation is CASSQGTVYNEQFF.

The chain links TRBV5-1 to TRBJ2-7, with TRBD2 matching over 13 bases. Per the germline V gene, CDR1 is SGHRS and CDR2 is YFSETQ. The V gene end was trimmed by 1 base and the J gene end by 6 bases; junction bases not matched to a gene: 4. The CDR3 runs 15 residues. The CDR3 nucleotides are TGCGCCAGCAGCTTGACGGGGACTAGCGGGATCGAGCAGTACTTC. Translation gives CASSLTGTSGIEQYF.

The rearrangement links TRBV5-4 to TRBJ1-1; 8 bases are a match to TRBD1. After removal of 3 bases from V and 10 bases from J, the junction contained 11 bases not matched to a gene. The V gene's germline CDR1 is SGHNT and CDR2 YYREEE (reference sequence). CDR3 length: 14 residues. CDR3 sequence: CASSSQGDAGRAFF. CDR3 nucleotide sequence: TGTGCCAGCAGCTCACAGGGGGACGCCGGCCGAGCTTTCTTT.

The chain uses TRBV4-3 and TRBJ1-5; D might be TRBD1 (6 bases). The CDR3 has 13 amino acids. Trimming took 2 bases from V and 7 from J, leaving 9 bases between them. Germline loops: CDR1 LGHNA, CDR2 YSLEER. The CDR3, as DNA: TGCGCCAGCAGCCAACTGACAGGCCAGCCCCAGCATTTT. Translated, it gives CASSQLTGQPQHF.

This clone was counted a few times. CDR3 sequence: CASSVERAGAGEKLFF. The CDR3 nucleotides read TGTGCCAGCAGCGTAGAGAGGGCGGGGGCCGGTGAAAAACTGTTTTTT. The J gene is TRBJ1-4, the V gene TRBV9; D perhaps matches TRBD1 (6 bases). With 0 bases removed from V and 7 bases from J, the gap between germline ends came to 16 bases. CDR1 is SGDLS, CDR2 YYNGEE, per germline. This CDR3 is built from 16 residues.

The CDR3 DNA is TGCGCCAGCAGCCAAAGACAGGGGGATGAAAAACTGTTTTTT. It yields the protein CASSQRQGDEKLFF. The V call is TRBV4-1, the J call TRBJ1-4, with 9 bases fitting TRBD1. J gave up 6 bases and V 2 bases, and 1 base lay outside the gene matches. Germline CDR1 is MGHRA and CDR2 is YSYEKL. This CDR3 comprises 14 residues.

The chain recombines TRBV18 with TRBJ2-5; tentatively, D is TRBD2 (6 bases). The CDR3 length is 16 residues. Germline CDR1 KGHSH, CDR2 LQKENI. V lost 0 bases to trimming and J lost 5 bases, with 16 bases between them. This CDR3 reads CASSPPGGPWGETQYF. CDR3 nucleotides: TGTGCCAGCTCACCACCGGGAGGACCCTGGGGGGAGACCCAGTACTTC.

This clone was recorded once. This sequence joins TRBV28 and TRBJ2-7, with no clear D. V was pared by 5 bases and J by 3 bases, with 17 bases between. The germline CDR1 and CDR2 sequences are MDHEN and SYDVKM. The CDR3 has 15 residues. The CDR3 here is CASSPSTKRSYEQYF. CDR3 bases: TGTGCCAGCAGTCCTTCGACCAAGAGGAGCTACGAGCAGTACTTC.

Of note for this clone: Sequence at one end of the junction differs from germline and may be a read error. V and J are TRBV7-2 and TRBJ2-7, with a possible D match to TRBD2 (6 bases). The length of the CDR3 is 14 residues. Germline V gene lookup returns CDR1 SGHTA and CDR2 FQGNSA. For the CDR3, the DNA is TGTGCCAGCACCTTAGGAGGGAGTTTGTACGAGCAGTACTTC. Protein product: CASTLGGSLYEQYF.

This rearrangement joins TRBV7-9 to TRBJ2-7; D unresolved. V lost 1 base to trimming and J lost 6 bases, with 19 bases between them. Looked up from germline, CDR1 is SEHNR and CDR2 is FQNEAQ (reference sequence). The CDR3 is made up of 16 amino acids. The CDR3 sequence: CASSLGGQTRRREQYF. CDR3 coding DNA: TGTGCCAGCAGCTTAGGCGGCCAAACCCGGCGGCGCGAGCAGTACTTC. The full variable domain, with the rest looked up from reference TRBV7-9 and TRBJ2-7, is DTGVSQNPRHKITKRGQNVTFRCDPISEHNRLYWYRQTLGQGPEFLTYFQNEAQLEKSRLLSDRFSAERPKGSFSTLEIQRTEQGDSAMYLCASSLGGQTRRREQYFGPGTRLTVT.

The chain is built from TRBV2 and TRBJ1-2; D remains unclear. The CDR3 loop spans 12 amino acids. Trimming left V 6 bases short and J 4 bases short, with 9 bases between. Germline V gene lookup returns CDR1 SNHLY and CDR2 FYNNEI. The CDR3 nucleotides read TGTGCCAGCAGGGATGGGCCCTATGGCTACACCTTC. Residues: CASRDGPYGYTF.